This T cell receptor beta chain was retrieved from a study of blood T cells in healthy people across ages. Broader study findings: Both higher diversity and more naive CD4+ cells marked long-lived donors when set against aged donors. CMV status of donors was unknown, possibly confounding expanded clonotype changes.

This clonotype was found a few times. Its antigen remains unknown. Trimming shortened V by 4 bases and J by 2 bases, and 24 bases separated the two germline ends. The germline CDR1 and CDR2 sequences are PRHDT and FYEKMQ (reference sequence). The CDR3 covers 19 residues. Each donor was a healthy Caucasian individual from Russia, aged roughly 6 to 90. For the second PCR, which ran for 7 to 11 cycles, a sample-barcoded 5' primer and a J-beta primer mix were used. Per-sample output comprised a minimum of 2.5 million paired-end reads containing CDR3. MiXCR, applied by TCRdb to the 5' RACE reads, yields one record per CDR3 protein. Of about 570,000 distinct CDR3 sequences in the sample, 27% were seen once.

The sample was blood. The chain carries TRBV13 and TRBJ2-1; D may be TRBD1 (6 bases). The sequence was collected from a woman aged 70-85 years in good health. CDR3: CASSSPHSKTGGAYNEQFF. The CDR3 DNA is TGTGCCAGCAGCTCCCCTCACAGTAAGACAGGTGGAGCCTACAATGAGCAGTTCTTC.